Following are 5 T cell receptor beta chains from one sample sequenced in a study of T cells after yellow fever vaccination. Using its own MiXCR run on the 5' RACE reads, TCRdb lists one record per CDR3 protein. The sample comprises 300,000 or so distinct CDR3 sequences, 10% to 15% of which are singletons, and 0.45% to 0.65% rests with the top ten. The sample consisted of CD4+ T cells sorted from PBMCs, taken 45 days after the yellow fever booster vaccination. These TCRs come from a man aged 25-45 years who received the YFV17D yellow fever vaccine.

Only a few counts were recorded for this clonotype. This chain uses TRBV29-1 with TRBJ2-3; no clear D gene. This CDR3 has 14 residues. The V end lost 7 bases, the J end lost 0 bases, and 14 bases lay between the germline ends. Germline CDR1 and CDR2: SQVTM and ANQGSEA. The CDR3 nucleotides are TGCAGCGGGCTCAGGACCCGAAGCACAGATACGCAGTATTTT. It encodes CSGLRTRSTDTQYF.

The V call is TRBV4-1, the J call TRBJ2-2; 7 bases fit TRBD2. The CDR3 extends over 16 amino acids. Per germline, CDR1 MGHRA and CDR2 YSYEKL. The V segment lost 2 bases and the J segment 1 base; nucleotides outside the gene matches: 4. CDR3 loop: CASSQSGGRNTGELFF. CDR3 in DNA: TGCGCCAGCAGCCAAAGCGGCGGGAGGAACACCGGGGAGCTGTTTTTT.

This clonotype was found a few times. The genes are TRBV7-8 and TRBJ2-7; weak D call: TRBD2 (5 bases). V was trimmed by 0 bases and J by 0 bases, leaving 6 bases between them. The V gene's germline CDR1 is SGHVS and CDR2 FQNEAQ. This CDR3 contains 14 residues. The CDR3 sequence: CASSLAGVSYEQYF. CDR3 coding DNA: TGTGCCAGCAGCTTAGCGGGAGTCTCCTACGAGCAGTACTTC.

This sequence joins TRBV12-3 or TRBV12-4 and TRBJ2-5; a possible D gene is TRBD2 (6 bases). V dropped 8 bases and J dropped 4 bases, with 20 bases sitting between them. The CDR3 runs 15 residues. The CDR3 is CASSLGGQNGETQYF. CDR3 nucleotide sequence: TGTGCCAGCTCCTTGGGGGGTCAGAACGGAGAGACCCAGTACTTC.

The rearrangement joins TRBV3-1 to TRBJ1-1, with D hard to call. CDR3 length: 13 residues. The germline gives CDR1 LGHDT, CDR2 YNNKEL (reference sequence). Trimming removed 1 base from V and 5 bases from J, with 8 bases in between. This CDR3 reads CASSQVQETEAFF. The CDR3 DNA is TGTGCCAGCAGCCAAGTGCAGGAAACTGAAGCTTTCTTT.